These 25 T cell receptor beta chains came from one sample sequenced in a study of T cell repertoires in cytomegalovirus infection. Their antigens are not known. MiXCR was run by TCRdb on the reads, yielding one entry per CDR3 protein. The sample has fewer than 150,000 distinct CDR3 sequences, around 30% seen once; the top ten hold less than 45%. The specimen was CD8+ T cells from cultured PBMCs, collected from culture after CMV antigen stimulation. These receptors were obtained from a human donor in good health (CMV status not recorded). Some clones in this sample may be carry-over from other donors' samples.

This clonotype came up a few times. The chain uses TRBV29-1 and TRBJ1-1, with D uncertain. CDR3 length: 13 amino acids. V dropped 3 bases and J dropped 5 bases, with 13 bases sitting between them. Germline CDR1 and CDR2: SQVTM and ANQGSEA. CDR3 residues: CSVDRQPVTEAFF. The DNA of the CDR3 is TGCAGCGTTGATCGGCAGCCGGTAACTGAAGCTTTCTTT.

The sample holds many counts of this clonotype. Written as DNA, the CDR3 is TGTGCCAGCAGCTCCCCGACGCTAGGCAGCTACGAGCAGTACTTC. It is translated as CASSSPTLGSYEQYF. The rearrangement joins TRBV7-9 to TRBJ2-7; no firm D call. The CDR3 covers 15 residues. Trimming stripped 4 bases from V and 3 bases from J, with 16 bases between. The V gene's germline CDR1 is SEHNR and CDR2 FQNEAQ (reference sequence).

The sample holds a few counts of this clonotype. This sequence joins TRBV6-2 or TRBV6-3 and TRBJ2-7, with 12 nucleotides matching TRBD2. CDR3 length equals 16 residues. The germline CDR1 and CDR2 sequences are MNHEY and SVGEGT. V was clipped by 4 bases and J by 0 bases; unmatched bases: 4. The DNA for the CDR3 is TGTGCCAGCAGTTTGAGACTAGCGGGGGCCTCCTACGAGCAGTACTTC. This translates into CASSLRLAGASYEQYF.

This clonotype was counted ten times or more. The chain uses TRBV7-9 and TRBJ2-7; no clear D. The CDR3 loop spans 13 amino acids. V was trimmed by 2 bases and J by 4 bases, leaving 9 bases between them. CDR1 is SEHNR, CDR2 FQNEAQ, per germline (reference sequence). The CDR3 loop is CASSLYGFYEQYF. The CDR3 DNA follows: TGTGCCAGCAGCTTATATGGGTTTTACGAGCAGTACTTC.

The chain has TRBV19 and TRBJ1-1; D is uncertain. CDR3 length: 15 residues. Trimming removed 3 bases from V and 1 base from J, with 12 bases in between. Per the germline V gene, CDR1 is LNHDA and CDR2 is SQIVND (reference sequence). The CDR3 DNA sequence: TGTGCCAGTAGTATGATAACAGAGCCGAACACTGAAGCTTTCTTT. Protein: CASSMITEPNTEAFF. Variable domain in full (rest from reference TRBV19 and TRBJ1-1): DGGITQSPKYLFRKEGQNVTLSCEQNLNHDAMYWYRQDPGQGLRLIYYSQIVNDFQKGDIAEGYSVSREKKESFPLTVTSAQKNPTAFYLCASSMITEPNTEAFFGQGTRLTVV.

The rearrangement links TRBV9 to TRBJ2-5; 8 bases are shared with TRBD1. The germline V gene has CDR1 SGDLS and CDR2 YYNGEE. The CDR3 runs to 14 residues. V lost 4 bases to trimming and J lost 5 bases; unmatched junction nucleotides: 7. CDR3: CASSPRQGRETQYF. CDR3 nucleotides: TGTGCCAGCAGCCCAAGACAGGGGAGGGAGACCCAGTACTTC.

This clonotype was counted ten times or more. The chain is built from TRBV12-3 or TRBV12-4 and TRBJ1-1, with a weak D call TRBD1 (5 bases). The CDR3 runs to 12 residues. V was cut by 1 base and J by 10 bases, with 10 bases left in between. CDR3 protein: CASSLEDKGAFF. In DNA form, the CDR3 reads TGTGCCAGCAGTTTAGAGGACAAGGGAGCTTTCTTT.

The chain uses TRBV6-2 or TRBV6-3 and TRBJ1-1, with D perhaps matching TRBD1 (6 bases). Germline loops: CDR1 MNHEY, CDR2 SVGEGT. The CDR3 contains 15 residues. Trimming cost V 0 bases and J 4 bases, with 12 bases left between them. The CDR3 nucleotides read TGTGCCAGCAGTTACTCACAGGACAGCGGCACTGAAGCTTTCTTT. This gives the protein CASSYSQDSGTEAFF.

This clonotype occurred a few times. The CDR3, as DNA: TGCAGCGTTGAACCAGGGAACACTGAAGCTTTCTTT. This encodes CSVEPGNTEAFF. The rearrangement uses TRBV29-1 and TRBJ1-1; D is uncertain. V lost 2 bases, J lost 1 base, and 5 bases lay in between. The germline gives CDR1 SQVTM, CDR2 ANQGSEA. The CDR3 runs to 12 residues.

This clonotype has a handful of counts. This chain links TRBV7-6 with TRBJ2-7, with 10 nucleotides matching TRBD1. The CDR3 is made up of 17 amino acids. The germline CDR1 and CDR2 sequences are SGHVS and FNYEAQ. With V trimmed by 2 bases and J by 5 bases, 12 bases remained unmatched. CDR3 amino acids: CASSLTPLGTGVHEQYF. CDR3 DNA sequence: TGTGCCAGCAGCTTAACCCCCTTGGGGACAGGGGTACACGAGCAGTACTTC.

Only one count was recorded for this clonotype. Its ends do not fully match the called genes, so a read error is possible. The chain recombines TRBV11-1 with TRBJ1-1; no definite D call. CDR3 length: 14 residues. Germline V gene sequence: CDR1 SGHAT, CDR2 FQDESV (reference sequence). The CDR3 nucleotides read TGTGCCTGCAGCTTAAGCGCAAGGAGCACTGAAGCTTTCTTT. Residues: CACSLSARSTEAFF. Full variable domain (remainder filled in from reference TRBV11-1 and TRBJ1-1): EAEVAQSPRYKITEKSQAVAFWCDPISGHATLYWYRQILGQGPELLVQFQDESVVDDSQLPKDRFSAERLKGVDSTLKIQPAELGDSAMYLCACSLSARSTEAFFGQGTRLTVV.

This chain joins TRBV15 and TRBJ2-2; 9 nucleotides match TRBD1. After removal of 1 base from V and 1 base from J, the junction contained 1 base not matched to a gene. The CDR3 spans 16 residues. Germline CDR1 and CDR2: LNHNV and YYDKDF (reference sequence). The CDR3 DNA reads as TGTGCCACCAGCAGAGTGGACAGGGGGAACACCGGGGAGCTGTTTTTT. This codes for CATSRVDRGNTGELFF.

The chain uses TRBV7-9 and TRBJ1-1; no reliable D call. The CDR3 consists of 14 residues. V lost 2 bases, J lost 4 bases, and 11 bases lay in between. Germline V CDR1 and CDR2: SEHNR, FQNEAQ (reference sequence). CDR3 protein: CASSLLSAATEAFF. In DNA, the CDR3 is TGTGCCAGCAGCTTACTGTCGGCGGCCACTGAAGCTTTCTTT.

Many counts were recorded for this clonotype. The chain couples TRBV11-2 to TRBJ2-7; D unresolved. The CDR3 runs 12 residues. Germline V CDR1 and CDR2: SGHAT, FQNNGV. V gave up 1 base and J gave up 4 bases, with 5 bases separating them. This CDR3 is CASSLAGYEQYF. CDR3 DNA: TGTGCCAGCAGCTTAGCAGGTTACGAGCAGTACTTC. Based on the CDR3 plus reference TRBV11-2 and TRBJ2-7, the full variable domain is EAGVAQSPRYKIIEKRQSVAFWCNPISGHATLYWYQQILGQGPKLLIQFQNNGVVDDSQLPKDRFSAERLKGVDSTLKIQPAKLEDSAVYLCASSLAGYEQYFGPGTRLTVT.

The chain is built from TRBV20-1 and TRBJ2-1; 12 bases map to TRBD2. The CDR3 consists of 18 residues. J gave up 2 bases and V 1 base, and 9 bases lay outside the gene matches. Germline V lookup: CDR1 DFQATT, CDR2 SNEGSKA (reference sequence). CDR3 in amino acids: CSARVVGSSGGAYNEQFF. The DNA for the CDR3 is TGCAGTGCTAGAGTAGTCGGATCTAGCGGGGGGGCCTACAATGAGCAGTTCTTC.

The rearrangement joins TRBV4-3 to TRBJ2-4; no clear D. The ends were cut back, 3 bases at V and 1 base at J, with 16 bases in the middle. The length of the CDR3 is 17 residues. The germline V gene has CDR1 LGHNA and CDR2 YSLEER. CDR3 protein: CASSHPGGNLAKNIQYF. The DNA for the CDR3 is TGCGCCAGCAGCCACCCGGGCGGTAATCTGGCCAAAAACATTCAGTACTTC.

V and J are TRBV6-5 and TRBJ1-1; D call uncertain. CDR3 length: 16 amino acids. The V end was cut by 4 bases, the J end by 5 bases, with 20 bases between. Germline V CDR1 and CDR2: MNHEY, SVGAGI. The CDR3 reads CASSSLWWHRGTEAFF. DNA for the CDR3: TGTGCCAGCAGTTCCCTGTGGTGGCACAGAGGGACTGAAGCTTTCTTT.

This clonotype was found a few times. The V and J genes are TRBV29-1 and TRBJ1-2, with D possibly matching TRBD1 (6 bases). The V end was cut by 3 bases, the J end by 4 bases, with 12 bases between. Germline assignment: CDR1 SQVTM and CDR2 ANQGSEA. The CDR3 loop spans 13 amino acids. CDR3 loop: CSVDYREGYGYTF. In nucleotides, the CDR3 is TGCAGCGTTGACTACAGGGAGGGCTATGGCTACACCTTC.

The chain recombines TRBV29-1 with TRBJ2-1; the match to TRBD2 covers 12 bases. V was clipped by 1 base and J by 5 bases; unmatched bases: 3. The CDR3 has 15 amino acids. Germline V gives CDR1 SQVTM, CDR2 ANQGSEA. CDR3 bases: TGCAGCGTTGAAGGGGCTAGCGGGGGGGACAATGAGCAGTTCTTC. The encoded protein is CSVEGASGGDNEQFF.

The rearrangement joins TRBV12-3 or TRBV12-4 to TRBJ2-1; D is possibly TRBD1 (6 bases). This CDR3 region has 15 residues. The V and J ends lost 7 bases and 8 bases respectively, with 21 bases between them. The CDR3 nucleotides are TGTGCCAGCACCTCCGGGACACCCCCTGAAGATGAGCAGTTCTTC. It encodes CASTSGTPPEDEQFF.

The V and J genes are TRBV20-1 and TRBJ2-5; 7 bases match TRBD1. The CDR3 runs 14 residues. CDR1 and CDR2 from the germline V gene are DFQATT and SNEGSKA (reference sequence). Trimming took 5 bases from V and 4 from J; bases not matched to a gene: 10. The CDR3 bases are TGCAGTGCTGATACAGGGACAGTTCGAGAGACCCAGTACTTC. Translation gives CSADTGTVRETQYF.

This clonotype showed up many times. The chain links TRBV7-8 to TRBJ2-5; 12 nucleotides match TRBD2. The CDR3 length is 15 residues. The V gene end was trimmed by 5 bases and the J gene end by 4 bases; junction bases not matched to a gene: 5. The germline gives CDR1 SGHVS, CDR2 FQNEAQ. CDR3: CASSHWTSGIETQYF. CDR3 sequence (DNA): TGTGCCAGCAGCCACTGGACTAGCGGGATAGAGACCCAGTACTTC.

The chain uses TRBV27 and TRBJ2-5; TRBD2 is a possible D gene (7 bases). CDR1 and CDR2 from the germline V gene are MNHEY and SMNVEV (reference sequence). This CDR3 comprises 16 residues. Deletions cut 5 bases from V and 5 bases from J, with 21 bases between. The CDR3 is CASSPTRTAGWETQYF. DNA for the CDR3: TGTGCCAGCAGTCCCACTCGGACAGCGGGATGGGAGACCCAGTACTTC.

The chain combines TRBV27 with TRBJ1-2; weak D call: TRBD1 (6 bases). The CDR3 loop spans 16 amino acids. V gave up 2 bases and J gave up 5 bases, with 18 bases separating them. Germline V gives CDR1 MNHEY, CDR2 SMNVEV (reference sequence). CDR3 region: CASSLTGDIPPYGYTF. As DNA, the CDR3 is TGTGCCAGCAGTTTAACCGGGGACATCCCCCCGTATGGCTACACCTTC.

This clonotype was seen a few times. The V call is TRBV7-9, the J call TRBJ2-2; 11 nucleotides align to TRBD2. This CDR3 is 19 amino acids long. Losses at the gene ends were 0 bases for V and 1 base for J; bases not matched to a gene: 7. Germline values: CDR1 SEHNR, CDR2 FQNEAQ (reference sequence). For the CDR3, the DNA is TGTGCCAGCAGCTTAGCCCTTCTAGCGGGGGGCATGAACACCGGGGAGCTGTTTTTT. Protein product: CASSLALLAGGMNTGELFF.